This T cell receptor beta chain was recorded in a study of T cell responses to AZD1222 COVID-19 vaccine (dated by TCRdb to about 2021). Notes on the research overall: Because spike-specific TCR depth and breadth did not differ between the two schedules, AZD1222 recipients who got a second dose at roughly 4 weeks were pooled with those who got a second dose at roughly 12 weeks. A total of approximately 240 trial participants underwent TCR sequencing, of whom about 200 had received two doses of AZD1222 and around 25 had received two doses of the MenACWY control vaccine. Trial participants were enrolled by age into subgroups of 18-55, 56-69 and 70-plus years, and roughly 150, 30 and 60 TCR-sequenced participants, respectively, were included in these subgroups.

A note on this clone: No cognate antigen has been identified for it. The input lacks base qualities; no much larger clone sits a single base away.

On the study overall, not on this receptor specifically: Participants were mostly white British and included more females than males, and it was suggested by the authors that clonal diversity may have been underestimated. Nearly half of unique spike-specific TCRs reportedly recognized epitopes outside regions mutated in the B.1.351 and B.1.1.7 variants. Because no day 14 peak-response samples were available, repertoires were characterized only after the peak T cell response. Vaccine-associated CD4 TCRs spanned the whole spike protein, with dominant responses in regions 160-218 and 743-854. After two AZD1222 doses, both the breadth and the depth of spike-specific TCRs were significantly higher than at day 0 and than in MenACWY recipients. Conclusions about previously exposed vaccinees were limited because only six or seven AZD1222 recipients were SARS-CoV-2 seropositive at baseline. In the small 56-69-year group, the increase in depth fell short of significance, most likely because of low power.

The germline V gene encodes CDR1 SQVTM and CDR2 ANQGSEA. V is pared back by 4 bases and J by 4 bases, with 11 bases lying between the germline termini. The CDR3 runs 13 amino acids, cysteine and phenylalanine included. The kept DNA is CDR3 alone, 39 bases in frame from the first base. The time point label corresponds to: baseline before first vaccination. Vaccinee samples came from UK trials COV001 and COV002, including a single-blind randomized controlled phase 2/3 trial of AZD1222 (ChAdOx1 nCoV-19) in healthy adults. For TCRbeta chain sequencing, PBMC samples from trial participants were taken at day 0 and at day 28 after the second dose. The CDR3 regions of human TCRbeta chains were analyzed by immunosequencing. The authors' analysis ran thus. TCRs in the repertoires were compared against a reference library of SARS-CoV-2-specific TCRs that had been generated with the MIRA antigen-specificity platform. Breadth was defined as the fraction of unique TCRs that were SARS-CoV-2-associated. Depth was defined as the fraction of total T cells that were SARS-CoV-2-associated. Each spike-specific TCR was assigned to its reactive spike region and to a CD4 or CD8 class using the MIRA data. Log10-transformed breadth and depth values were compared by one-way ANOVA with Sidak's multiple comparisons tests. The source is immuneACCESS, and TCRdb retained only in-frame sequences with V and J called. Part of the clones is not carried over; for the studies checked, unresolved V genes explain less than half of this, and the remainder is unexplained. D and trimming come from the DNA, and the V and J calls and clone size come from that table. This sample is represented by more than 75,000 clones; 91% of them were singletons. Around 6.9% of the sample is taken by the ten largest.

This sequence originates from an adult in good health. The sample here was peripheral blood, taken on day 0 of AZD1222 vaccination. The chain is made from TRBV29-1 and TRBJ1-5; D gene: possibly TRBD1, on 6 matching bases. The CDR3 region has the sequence CSVATGYNQPQHF. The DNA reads TGCAGCGTTGCAACAGGGTATAATCAGCCCCAGCATTTT.